The 22 T cell receptor beta chains reported below all come from one sample, sequenced in a study of blood T cell repertoires in COVID-19. The data were produced by immunoSEQ multiplex PCR, yet TCRdb's version contains in-frame clones alone and is incomplete. The sample lists roughly 61,000 clones, approximately 91% seen once, with around 2% in the top ten. The sequencing input was peripheral blood. The receptors stem from a man in his sixties with acute or convalescent COVID-19.

J is TRBJ2-2 and V is TRBV10-3; 13 bases align to TRBD2. V trimming: 10 bases; J trimming: 6 bases; junction bases outside the gene matches: 8. The CDR3 totals 15 residues. CDR1 and CDR2 from the germline V gene are ENHRY and SYGVKD. The CDR3 DNA is TGTGCCACCGGACTAGCGGGAGATGGGGCCGGGGAGCTGTTTTTT. Translation gives CATGLAGDGAGELFF.

The rearrangement links TRBV2 to TRBJ2-7; 7 bases agree with TRBD1. Germline values: CDR1 SNHLY, CDR2 FYNNEI. With 6 bases clipped from V and 2 bases from J, the junction kept 7 bases outside the gene matches. The CDR3 is made up of 14 amino acids. CDR3 loop: CASRIRDSPYEQYF. The CDR3 DNA reads TGTGCCAGCAGAATCCGGGACAGCCCCTACGAGCAGTACTTC. Supplemented by reference TRBV2 and TRBJ2-7, the full variable domain reads EPEVTQTPSHQVTQMGQEVILRCVPISNHLYFYWYRQILGQKVEFLVSFYNNEISEKSEIFDDQFSVERPDGSNFTLKIRSTKLEDSAMYFCASRIRDSPYEQYFGPGTRLTVT.

Here the CDR3 reads CASSLIRDEQYF. The CDR3 DNA sequence: TGTGCCAGCAGCTTAATCAGGGACGAGCAGTACTTC. This chain joins TRBV11-2 and TRBJ2-7, with D possibly matching TRBD1 (5 bases). The CDR3 loop spans 12 amino acids. The germline V and J ends were trimmed by 2 bases and 5 bases, with 7 bases remaining between them. CDR1 is SGHAT and CDR2 is FQNNGV in the germline V gene.

This clone has just one count. V is TRBV28 and J is TRBJ1-1, with a weak D call TRBD1 (6 bases). The CDR3 is made up of 16 amino acids. The ends were cut back, 7 bases at V and 4 bases at J, with 22 bases in the middle. Germline-derived CDR1 and CDR2 are MDHEN and SYDVKM. The CDR3 region has the DNA TGTGCCAGCACCCAAGGGGGTTACACAGGGTTCACTGAAGCTTTCTTT. The encoded protein is CASTQGGYTGFTEAFF.

The chain combines TRBV5-1 with TRBJ1-1; no firm D call. The CDR3 extends over 13 amino acids. Trimming removed 1 base at V and 7 bases at J, with 11 bases between. Germline V gene lookup returns CDR1 SGHRS and CDR2 YFSETQ. The CDR3 region has the DNA TGCGCCAGCAGCTTGCGCCAGGCAGGTGAAGCTTTCTTT. Translation gives CASSLRQAGEAFF.

In its sample, this clone is medium-sized (0.01 to 0.1%). This chain uses TRBV28 with TRBJ1-5; D is uncertain. The V gene's germline CDR1 is MDHEN and CDR2 SYDVKM. Between the trimmed V and J ends, which lost 1 base and 4 bases, there was a span of 8 bases. This CDR3 has 14 residues. The CDR3 region is CASSLYRGNQPQHF. In DNA, the CDR3 is TGTGCCAGCAGTTTATACCGCGGAAATCAGCCCCAGCATTTT. Full variable domain (missing parts from reference TRBV28 and TRBJ1-5): DVKVTQSSRYLVKRTGEKVFLECVQDMDHENMFWYRQDPGLGLRLIYFSYDVKMKEKGDIPEGYSVSREKKERFSLILESASTNQTSMYLCASSLYRGNQPQHFGDGTRLSIL.

This chain links TRBV18 with TRBJ2-1; 12 bases align to TRBD2. Per germline, CDR1 KGHSH and CDR2 LQKENI. The CDR3 is 17 amino acids. Trimming removed 2 bases from V and 7 bases from J; junction bases left unmatched: 9. The CDR3 sequence: CASSPDGLAGNGNEQFF. In DNA, the CDR3 is TGTGCCAGCTCACCAGATGGACTAGCGGGGAATGGGAATGAGCAGTTCTTC.

The rearrangement links TRBV6-2 or TRBV6-3 to TRBJ2-7, with TRBD2 matching 10 bases. Germline assignment: CDR1 MNHEY and CDR2 SVGEGT. The CDR3 contains 16 residues. V gave up 4 bases and J gave up 6 bases; unmatched junction bases: 12. As DNA, the CDR3 is TGTGCCAGCAGTTGGCCGGTTCTAGCGGGAGCGCGCGAGCAGTACTTC. This translates into CASSWPVLAGAREQYF.

The chain is built from TRBV2 and TRBJ2-4; TRBD1 aligns across 7 bases. Germline CDR1 SNHLY, CDR2 FYNNEI. This CDR3 has 14 amino acids. The J segment lost 3 bases and the V segment lost 5 bases, leaving 4 bases of the junction unmatched. The DNA for the CDR3 is TGTGCCAGCAGTACCACAGGGGACAAAAACATTCAGTACTTC. It yields the protein CASSTTGDKNIQYF.

The rearrangement joins TRBV9 to TRBJ2-7; 7 bases fit TRBD1. J gave up 2 bases and V 0 bases, and 2 bases lay outside the gene matches. This CDR3 contains 14 residues. Per germline, CDR1 SGDLS and CDR2 YYNGEE. The chain's CDR3 is CASSVAQGAYEQYF. The CDR3 coding sequence is TGTGCCAGCAGCGTAGCGCAGGGGGCCTACGAGCAGTACTTC.

The rearrangement joins TRBV19 to TRBJ2-1; a weak D match, TRBD1 (5 bases). V was trimmed by 3 bases and J by 0 bases, leaving 21 bases between them. The CDR3 totals 19 residues. Germline V lookup: CDR1 LNHDA, CDR2 SQIVND (reference sequence). The CDR3, as DNA: TGTGCCAGTAGTATCCAGGCCCAACAGGCCTTTAGCTCCTACAATGAGCAGTTCTTC. This translates into CASSIQAQQAFSSYNEQFF. The whole variable domain, filled in from reference TRBV19 and TRBJ2-1, reads DGGITQSPKYLFRKEGQNVTLSCEQNLNHDAMYWYRQDPGQGLRLIYYSQIVNDFQKGDIAEGYSVSREKKESFPLTVTSAQKNPTAFYLCASSIQAQQAFSSYNEQFFGPGTRLTVL.

This rearrangement joins TRBV19 to TRBJ1-2; 9 bases are shared with TRBD1. Germline V CDR1 and CDR2: LNHDA, SQIVND (reference sequence). The length of the CDR3 is 19 residues. Trimming removed 6 bases from V and 2 bases from J; junction bases left unmatched: 19. CDR3: CASSPRGTGGLAPNYGYTF. The CDR3 bases are TGTGCCAGTAGCCCGAGGGGAACAGGGGGCCTCGCTCCCAACTATGGCTACACCTTC.

V and J are TRBV6-5 and TRBJ1-5; no definite D call. The germline V gene encodes CDR1 MNHEY and CDR2 SVGAGI. The V gene lost 6 bases and the J gene lost 9 bases, with 12 bases spanning the gap. The length of the CDR3 is 12 residues. CDR3 in amino acids: CASRETFWPQHF. The CDR3 nucleotides read TGTGCCAGCAGGGAGACCTTTTGGCCCCAGCATTTT.

This sequence joins TRBV6-1 and TRBJ2-7; 7 bases map to TRBD2. From germline, CDR1 is MNHNS and CDR2 SASEGT. V shed 1 base and J 2 bases; nucleotides not matched to a gene: 8. This CDR3 is 16 amino acids long. The CDR3 DNA reads as TGTGCCAGCAGTGAAGTGGGGATCGGGAGGCCCTACGAGCAGTACTTC. This sequence encodes CASSEVGIGRPYEQYF.

CDR3 bases: TGTGCCAGCTCACCTCGGGGGGGCCGGTACGAGCAGTACTTC. It codes for CASSPRGGRYEQYF. The chain links TRBV18 to TRBJ2-7; TRBD2 agrees at 8 bases. This CDR3 has 14 residues. The V gene's germline CDR1 is KGHSH and CDR2 LQKENI. Trimming cost V 3 bases and J 4 bases; bases outside gene matches: 5.

This chain joins TRBV25-1 and TRBJ2-3; 7 bases map to TRBD1. Trimming took 4 bases from V and 2 from J; bases not matched to a gene: 6. The CDR3 loop spans 15 amino acids. Per germline, CDR1 MGHDK and CDR2 SYGVNS. The CDR3 DNA reads as TGTGCCAGCAGTGGGTGGACAGGAATCACAGATACGCAGTATTTT. This codes for CASSGWTGITDTQYF. The full variable domain, in which reference TRBV25-1 and TRBJ2-3 provide the parts outside the CDR3, is EADIYQTPRYLVIGTGKKITLECSQTMGHDKMYWYQQDPGMELHLIHYSYGVNSTEKGDLSSESTVSRIRTEHFPLTLESARPSHTSQYLCASSGWTGITDTQYFGPGTRLTVL.

The V call is TRBV29-1, the J call TRBJ1-2, with D possibly matching TRBD1 (5 bases). Trimming stripped 3 bases from V and 6 bases from J, with 14 bases between. The CDR3 spans 13 residues. Per the germline V gene, CDR1 is SQVTM and CDR2 is ANQGSEA. In nucleotides, the CDR3 is TGCAGCGTTGATAAGGTCAGGGAACATGGCTACACCTTC. Translating it yields CSVDKVREHGYTF.

This sequence joins TRBV29-1 and TRBJ1-5, with TRBD1 matching over 7 bases. Per germline, CDR1 SQVTM and CDR2 ANQGSEA. The V segment lost 6 bases and the J segment 2 bases; nucleotides outside the gene matches: 7. This CDR3 has 14 amino acids. Written as DNA, the CDR3 is TGCAGCGTAGCATCAGACAGGGGCAATCAGCCCCAGCATTTT. As protein: CSVASDRGNQPQHF.

V and J are TRBV3-1 (or the pseudogene TRBV3-2) and TRBJ1-6; 7 nucleotides agree with TRBD1. V shed 4 bases, J shed 16 bases, and the junction held 10 bases outside the gene matches. The CDR3 length is 13 residues. Looked up from germline, CDR1 is LGHDT and CDR2 is YNNKEL (reference sequence). The CDR3 region is CASSPRQGGALHF. Here the CDR3 DNA reads TGTGCCAGCAGCCCCCGACAGGGTGGAGCACTCCACTTT.

This clone was seen just once. The chain has TRBV11-2 and TRBJ2-2; tentative D call: TRBD2 (5 bases). Trimming removed 5 bases from V and 6 bases from J, with 16 bases in between. The CDR3 extends over 15 amino acids. CDR1 and CDR2 from the germline V gene are SGHAT and FQNNGV. The CDR3 loop is CASSPKTRRSGELFF. CDR3 in DNA: TGTGCCAGCAGCCCAAAGACCCGGAGGTCCGGGGAGCTGTTTTTT. The variable domain in full, completed from reference TRBV11-2 and TRBJ2-2, reads EAGVAQSPRYKIIEKRQSVAFWCNPISGHATLYWYQQILGQGPKLLIQFQNNGVVDDSQLPKDRFSAERLKGVDSTLKIQPAKLEDSAVYLCASSPKTRRSGELFFGEGSRLTVL.

With respect to this clone: Mismatch with germline at one junction end may stem from a read error. The rearrangement joins TRBV7-2 to TRBJ2-7, with 10 bases lining up with TRBD2. Looked up from germline, CDR1 is SGHTA and CDR2 is FQGNSA. The CDR3 sequence is 16 residues long. The CDR3 DNA reads TGTGCCAGCAGGTTAGCGTCTAGCGGGAGCTCCTACGAGCAGTACTTC. Its protein is CASRLASSGSSYEQYF.

The chain employs TRBV9 and TRBJ2-2; maybe TRBD2 (7 bases). V dropped 2 bases and J dropped 4 bases, with 12 bases sitting between them. Germline V CDR1 and CDR2: SGDLS, YYNGEE. This CDR3 comprises 15 residues. CDR3 DNA: TGTGCCAGCAGCGTGAAGGGGGGGAGCACCGGGGAGCTGTTTTTT. Residues: CASSVKGGSTGELFF.